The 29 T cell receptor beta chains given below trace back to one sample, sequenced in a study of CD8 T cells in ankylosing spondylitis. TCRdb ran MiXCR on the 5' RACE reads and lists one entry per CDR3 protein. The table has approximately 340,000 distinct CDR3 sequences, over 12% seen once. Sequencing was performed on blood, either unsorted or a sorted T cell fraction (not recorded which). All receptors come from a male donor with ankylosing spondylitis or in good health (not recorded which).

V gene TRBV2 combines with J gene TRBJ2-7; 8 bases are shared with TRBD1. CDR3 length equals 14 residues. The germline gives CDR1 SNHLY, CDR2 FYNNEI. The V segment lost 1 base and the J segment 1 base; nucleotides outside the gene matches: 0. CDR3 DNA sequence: TGTGCCAGCAGTGAAGGGACAGGGTCCTACGAGCAGTACTTC. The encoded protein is CASSEGTGSYEQYF.

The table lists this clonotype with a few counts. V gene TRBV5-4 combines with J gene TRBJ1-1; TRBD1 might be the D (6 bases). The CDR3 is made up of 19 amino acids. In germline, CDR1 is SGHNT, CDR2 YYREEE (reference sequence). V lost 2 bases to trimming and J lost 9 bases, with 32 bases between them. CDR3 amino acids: CASSFLPLGVSGVEEKAFF. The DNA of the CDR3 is TGTGCCAGCAGCTTTCTTCCTCTCGGGGTGTCAGGGGTGGAGGAGAAAGCTTTCTTT.

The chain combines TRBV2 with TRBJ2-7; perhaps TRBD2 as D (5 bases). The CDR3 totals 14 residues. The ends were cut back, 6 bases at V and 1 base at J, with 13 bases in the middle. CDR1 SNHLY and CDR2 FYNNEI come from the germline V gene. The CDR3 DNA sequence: TGTGCCAGCAGGACCCGGACGGGGTCCTACGAGCAGTACTTC. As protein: CASRTRTGSYEQYF.

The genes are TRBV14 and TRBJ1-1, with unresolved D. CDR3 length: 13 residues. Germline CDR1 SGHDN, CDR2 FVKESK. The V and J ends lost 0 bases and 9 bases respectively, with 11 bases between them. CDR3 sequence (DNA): TGTGCCAGCAGCCAAGATCGAAGCTCCCAAGCTTTCTTT. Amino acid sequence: CASSQDRSSQAFF.

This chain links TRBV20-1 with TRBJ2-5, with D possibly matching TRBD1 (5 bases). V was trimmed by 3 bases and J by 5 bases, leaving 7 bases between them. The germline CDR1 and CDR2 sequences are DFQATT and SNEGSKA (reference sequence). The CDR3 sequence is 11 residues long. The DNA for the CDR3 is TGCAGTGCTAGTGCAGGGGAGACCCAGTACTTC. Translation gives CSASAGETQYF.

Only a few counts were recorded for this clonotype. CDR3 in amino acids: CASRPRSSYEQYF. CDR3 coding DNA: TGTGCCAGCAGACCCCGGTCTTCCTACGAGCAGTACTTC. The chain uses TRBV12-3 or TRBV12-4 and TRBJ2-7; D is uncertain. The V gene lost 6 bases and the J gene lost 1 base, with 10 bases spanning the gap. The CDR3 spans 13 residues.

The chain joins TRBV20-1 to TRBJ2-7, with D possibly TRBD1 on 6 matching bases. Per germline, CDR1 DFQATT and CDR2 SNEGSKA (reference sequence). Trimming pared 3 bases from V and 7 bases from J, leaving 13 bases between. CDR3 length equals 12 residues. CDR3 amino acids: CSARGQLDEQYF. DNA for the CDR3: TGCAGTGCTAGGGGACAACTGGATGAGCAGTACTTC.

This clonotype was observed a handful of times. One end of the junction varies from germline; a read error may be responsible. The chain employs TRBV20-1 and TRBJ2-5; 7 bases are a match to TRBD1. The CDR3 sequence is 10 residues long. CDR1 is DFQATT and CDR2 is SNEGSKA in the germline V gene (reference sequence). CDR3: CSVLSGTEIF. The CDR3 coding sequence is TGCAGTGTTCTTTCCGGGACAGAAATCTTC.

CDR3 sequence: CSARTSGSVDTQYF. CDR3 DNA: TGCAGTGCCAGGACTAGCGGGAGTGTAGATACGCAGTATTTT. The chain carries TRBV20-1 and TRBJ2-3, with TRBD2 identical over 13 bases. There are 14 residues in the CDR3. CDR1 and CDR2 (germline): DFQATT, SNEGSKA (reference sequence). V dropped 6 bases and J dropped 5; count of bases not matched to a gene: 5.

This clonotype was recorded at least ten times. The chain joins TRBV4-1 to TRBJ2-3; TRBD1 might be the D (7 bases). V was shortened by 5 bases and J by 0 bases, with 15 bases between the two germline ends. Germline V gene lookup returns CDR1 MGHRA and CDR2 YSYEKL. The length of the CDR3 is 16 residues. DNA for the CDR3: TGCGCCAGCAGCGGCCGGGAGACAGGGAGCACAGATACGCAGTATTTT. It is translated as CASSGRETGSTDTQYF.

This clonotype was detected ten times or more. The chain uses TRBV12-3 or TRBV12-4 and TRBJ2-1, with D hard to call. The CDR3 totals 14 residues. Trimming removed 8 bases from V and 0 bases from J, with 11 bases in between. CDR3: CASLDPSSYNEQFF. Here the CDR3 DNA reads TGTGCCAGCCTAGACCCGAGCTCCTACAATGAGCAGTTCTTC.

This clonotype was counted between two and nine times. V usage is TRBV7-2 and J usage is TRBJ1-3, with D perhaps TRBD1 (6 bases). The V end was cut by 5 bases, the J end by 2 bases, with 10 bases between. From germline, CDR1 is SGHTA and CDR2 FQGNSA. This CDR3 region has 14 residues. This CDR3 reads CASSPGEAGNTIYF. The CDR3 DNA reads TGTGCCAGCAGCCCAGGGGAGGCTGGAAACACCATATATTTT.

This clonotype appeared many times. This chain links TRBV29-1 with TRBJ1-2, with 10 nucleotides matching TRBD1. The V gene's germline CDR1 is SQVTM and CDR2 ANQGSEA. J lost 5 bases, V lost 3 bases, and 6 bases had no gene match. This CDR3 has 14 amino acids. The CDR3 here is CSVEMTGGPYGYTF. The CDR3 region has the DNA TGCAGCGTTGAGATGACAGGGGGCCCTTATGGCTACACCTTC.

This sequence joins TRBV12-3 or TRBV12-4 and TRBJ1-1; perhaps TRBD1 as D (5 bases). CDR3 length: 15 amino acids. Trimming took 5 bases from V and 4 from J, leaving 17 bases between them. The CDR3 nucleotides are TGTGCCAGCAGTCCCCTCGGCCCCGGGACCACTGAAGCTTTCTTT. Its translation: CASSPLGPGTTEAFF.

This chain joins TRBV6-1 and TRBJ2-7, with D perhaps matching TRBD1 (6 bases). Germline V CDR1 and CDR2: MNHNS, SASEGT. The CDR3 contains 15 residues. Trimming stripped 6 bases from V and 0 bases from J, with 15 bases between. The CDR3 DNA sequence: TGTGCCAGCAGCACCAGGACAGACGGCTCCTACGAGCAGTACTTC. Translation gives CASSTRTDGSYEQYF.

CDR3 nucleotide sequence: TGTGCCAGCAGCCTCTCCAGGGTCGCTGGGGCCAACGTCCTGACTTTC. It codes for CASSLSRVAGANVLTF. The chain couples TRBV13 to TRBJ2-6, with D possibly TRBD1 on 5 matching bases. The germline V gene has CDR1 PRHDT and CDR2 FYEKMQ (reference sequence). The CDR3 runs to 16 residues. V was pared by 5 bases and J by 2 bases, with 13 bases between. The full variable domain, completed using reference TRBV13 and TRBJ2-6, is AAGVIQSPRHLIKEKRETATLKCYPIPRHDTVYWYQQGPGQDPQFLISFYEKMQSDKGSIPDRFSAQQFSDYHSELNMSSLELGDSALYFCASSLSRVAGANVLTFGAGSRLTVL.

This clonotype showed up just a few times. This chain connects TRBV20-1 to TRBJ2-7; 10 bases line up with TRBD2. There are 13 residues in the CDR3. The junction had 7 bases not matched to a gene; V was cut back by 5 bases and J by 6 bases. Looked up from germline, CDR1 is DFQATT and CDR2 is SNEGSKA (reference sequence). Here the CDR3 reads CSAVLLAGREQYF. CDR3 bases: TGCAGTGCTGTTCTACTAGCGGGGCGCGAGCAGTACTTC.

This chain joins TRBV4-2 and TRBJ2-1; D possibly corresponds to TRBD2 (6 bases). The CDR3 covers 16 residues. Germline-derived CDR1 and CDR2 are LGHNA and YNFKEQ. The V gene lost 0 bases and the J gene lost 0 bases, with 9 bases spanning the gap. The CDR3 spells CASSQEVRGSYNEQFF. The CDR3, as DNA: TGTGCCAGCAGCCAAGAGGTGCGGGGCTCCTACAATGAGCAGTTCTTC.

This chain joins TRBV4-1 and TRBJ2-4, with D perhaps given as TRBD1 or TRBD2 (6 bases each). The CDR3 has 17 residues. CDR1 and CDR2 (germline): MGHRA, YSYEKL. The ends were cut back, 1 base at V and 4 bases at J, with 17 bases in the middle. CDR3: CASSQGGAGRSKNIQYF. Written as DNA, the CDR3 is TGCGCCAGCAGCCAAGGGGGGGCGGGCCGTTCGAAAAACATTCAGTACTTC.

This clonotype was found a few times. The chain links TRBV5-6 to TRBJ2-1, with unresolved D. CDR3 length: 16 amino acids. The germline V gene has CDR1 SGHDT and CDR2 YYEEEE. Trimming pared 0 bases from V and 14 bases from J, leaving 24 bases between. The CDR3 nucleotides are TGTGCCAGCAGCTTGGAGGTGGGCATGGCCTATCAAGAGGAGTTCTTC. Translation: CASSLEVGMAYQEEFF.

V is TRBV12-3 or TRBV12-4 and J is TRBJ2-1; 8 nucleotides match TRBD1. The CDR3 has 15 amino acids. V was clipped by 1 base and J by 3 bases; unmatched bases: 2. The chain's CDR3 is CASSLGQGIYNEQFF. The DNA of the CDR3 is TGTGCCAGCAGTTTAGGACAGGGGATCTACAATGAGCAGTTCTTC.

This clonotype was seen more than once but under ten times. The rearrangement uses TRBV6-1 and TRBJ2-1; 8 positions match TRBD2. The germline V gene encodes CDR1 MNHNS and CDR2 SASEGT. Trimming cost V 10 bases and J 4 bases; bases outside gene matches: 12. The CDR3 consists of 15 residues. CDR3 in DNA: TGTGCCACCCCCCCAAAAGAGCGGGAGTACAATGAGCAGTTCTTC. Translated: CATPPKEREYNEQFF.

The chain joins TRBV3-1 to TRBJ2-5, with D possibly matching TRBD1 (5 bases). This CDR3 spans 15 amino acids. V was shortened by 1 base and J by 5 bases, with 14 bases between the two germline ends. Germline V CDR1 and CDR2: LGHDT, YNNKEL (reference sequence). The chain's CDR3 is CASSQGSGQWETQYF. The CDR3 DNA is TGTGCCAGCAGCCAAGGGTCAGGGCAGTGGGAGACCCAGTACTTC.

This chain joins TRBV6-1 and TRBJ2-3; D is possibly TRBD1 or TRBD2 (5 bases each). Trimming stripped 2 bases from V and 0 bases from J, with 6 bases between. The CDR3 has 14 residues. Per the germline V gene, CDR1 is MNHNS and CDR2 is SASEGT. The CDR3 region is CASSERDSTDTQYF. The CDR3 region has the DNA TGTGCCAGCAGTGAACGGGACAGCACAGATACGCAGTATTTT.

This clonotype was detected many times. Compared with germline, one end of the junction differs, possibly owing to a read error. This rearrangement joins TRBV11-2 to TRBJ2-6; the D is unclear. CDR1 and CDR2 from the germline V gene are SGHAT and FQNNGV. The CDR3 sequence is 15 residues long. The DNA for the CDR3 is TGTGCCAGCAGTTTAGGGTTATCTGGGGCCAACGTCCTGACTTTC. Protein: CASSLGLSGANVLTF.

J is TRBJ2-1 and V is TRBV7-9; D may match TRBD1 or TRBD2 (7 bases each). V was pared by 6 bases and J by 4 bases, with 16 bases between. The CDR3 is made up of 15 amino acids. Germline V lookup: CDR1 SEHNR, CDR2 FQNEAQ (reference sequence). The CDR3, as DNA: TGTGCCAGCAGTCAGGGAGGGGGCGAGTACAATGAGCAGTTCTTC. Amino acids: CASSQGGGEYNEQFF.

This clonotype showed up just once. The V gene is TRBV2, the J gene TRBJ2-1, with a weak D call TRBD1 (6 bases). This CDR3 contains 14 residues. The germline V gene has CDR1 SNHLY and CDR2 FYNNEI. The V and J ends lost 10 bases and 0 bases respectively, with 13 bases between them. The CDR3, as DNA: TGTGCCATACCAGGGGCGGGCTCCTACAATGAGCAGTTCTTC. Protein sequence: CAIPGAGSYNEQFF.

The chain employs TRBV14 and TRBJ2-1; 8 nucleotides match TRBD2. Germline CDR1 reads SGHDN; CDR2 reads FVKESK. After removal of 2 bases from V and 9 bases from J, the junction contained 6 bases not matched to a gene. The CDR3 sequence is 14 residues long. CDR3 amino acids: CASSQQLAVGEQFF. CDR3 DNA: TGTGCCAGCAGCCAACAACTAGCGGTGGGTGAGCAGTTCTTC.

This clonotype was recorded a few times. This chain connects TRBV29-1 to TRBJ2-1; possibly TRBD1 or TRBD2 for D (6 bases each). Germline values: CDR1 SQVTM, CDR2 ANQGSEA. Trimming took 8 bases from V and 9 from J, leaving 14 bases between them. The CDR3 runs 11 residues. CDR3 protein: CSFGGGGEQFF. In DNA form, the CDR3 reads TGCAGCTTCGGAGGGGGTGGTGAGCAGTTCTTC.